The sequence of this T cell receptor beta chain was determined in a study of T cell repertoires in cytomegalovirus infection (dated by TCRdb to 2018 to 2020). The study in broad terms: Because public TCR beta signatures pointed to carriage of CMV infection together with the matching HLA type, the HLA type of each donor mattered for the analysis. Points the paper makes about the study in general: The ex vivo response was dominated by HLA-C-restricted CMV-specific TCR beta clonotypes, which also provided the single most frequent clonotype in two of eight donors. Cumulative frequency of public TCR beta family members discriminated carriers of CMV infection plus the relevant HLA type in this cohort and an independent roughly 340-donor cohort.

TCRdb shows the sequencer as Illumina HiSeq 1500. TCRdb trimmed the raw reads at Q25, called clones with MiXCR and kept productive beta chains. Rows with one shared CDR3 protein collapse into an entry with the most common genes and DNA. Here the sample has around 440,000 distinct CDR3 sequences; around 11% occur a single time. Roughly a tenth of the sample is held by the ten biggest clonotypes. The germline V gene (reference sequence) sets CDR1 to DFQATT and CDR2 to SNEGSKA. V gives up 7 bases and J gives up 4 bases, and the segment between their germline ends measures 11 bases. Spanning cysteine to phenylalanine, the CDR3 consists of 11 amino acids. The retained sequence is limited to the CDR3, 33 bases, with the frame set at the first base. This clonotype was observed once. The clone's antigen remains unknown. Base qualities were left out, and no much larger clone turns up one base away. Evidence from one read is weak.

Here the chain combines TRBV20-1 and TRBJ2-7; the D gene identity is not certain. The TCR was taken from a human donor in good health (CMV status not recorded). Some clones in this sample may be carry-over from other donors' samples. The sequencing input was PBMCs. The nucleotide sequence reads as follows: TGCAGTGTTGGGGTGGATTACGAGCAGTACTTC. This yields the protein CSVGVDYEQYF.